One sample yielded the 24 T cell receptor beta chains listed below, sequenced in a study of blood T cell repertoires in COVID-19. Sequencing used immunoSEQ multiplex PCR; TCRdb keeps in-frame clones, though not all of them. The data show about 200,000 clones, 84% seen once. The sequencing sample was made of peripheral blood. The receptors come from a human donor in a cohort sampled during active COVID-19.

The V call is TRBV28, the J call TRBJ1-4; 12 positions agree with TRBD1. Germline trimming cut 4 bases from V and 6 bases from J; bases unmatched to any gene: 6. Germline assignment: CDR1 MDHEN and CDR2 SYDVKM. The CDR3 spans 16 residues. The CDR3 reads CASSSGTGGAYEKLFF. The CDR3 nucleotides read TGTGCCAGCAGTTCCGGGACAGGGGGCGCGTATGAAAAACTGTTTTTT.

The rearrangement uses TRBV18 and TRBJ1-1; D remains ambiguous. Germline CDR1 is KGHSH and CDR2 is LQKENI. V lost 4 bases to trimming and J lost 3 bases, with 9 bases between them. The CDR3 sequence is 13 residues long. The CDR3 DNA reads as TGTGCCAGCTCACTTTTGCGGGACACTGAAGCTTTCTTT. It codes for CASSLLRDTEAFF. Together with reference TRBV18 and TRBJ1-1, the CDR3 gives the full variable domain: NAGVMQNPRHLVRRRGQEARLRCSPMKGHSHVYWYRQLPEEGLKFMVYLQKENIIDESGMPKERFSAEFPKEGPSILRIQQVVRGDSAAYFCASSLLRDTEAFFGQGTRLTVV.

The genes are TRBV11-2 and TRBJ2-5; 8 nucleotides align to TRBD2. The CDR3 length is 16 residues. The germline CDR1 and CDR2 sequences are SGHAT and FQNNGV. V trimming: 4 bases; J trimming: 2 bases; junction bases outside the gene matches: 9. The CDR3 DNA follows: TGTGCCAGCAGCTCTATTTTAGCGGGAACTCAAGAGACCCAGTACTTC. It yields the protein CASSSILAGTQETQYF.

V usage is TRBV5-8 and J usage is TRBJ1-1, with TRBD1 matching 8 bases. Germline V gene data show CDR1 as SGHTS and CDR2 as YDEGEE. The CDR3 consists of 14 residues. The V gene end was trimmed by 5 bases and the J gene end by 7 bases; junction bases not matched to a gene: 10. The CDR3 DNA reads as TGTGCCAGCAGACCCGGGACAGGCTACCGTGAAGCTTTCTTT. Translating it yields CASRPGTGYREAFF.

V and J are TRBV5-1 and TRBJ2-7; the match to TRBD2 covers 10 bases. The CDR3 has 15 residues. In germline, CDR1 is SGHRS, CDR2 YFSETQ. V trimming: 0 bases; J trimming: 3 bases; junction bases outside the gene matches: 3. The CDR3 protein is CASSLDTSGVYEQYF. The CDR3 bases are TGCGCCAGCAGCTTGGACACTAGCGGGGTCTACGAGCAGTACTTC.

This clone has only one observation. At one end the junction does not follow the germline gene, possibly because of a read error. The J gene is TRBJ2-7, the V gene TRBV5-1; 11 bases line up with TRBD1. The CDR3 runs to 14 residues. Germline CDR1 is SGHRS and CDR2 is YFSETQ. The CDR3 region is CASSLVGTGGLGVF. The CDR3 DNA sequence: TGCGCCAGCAGCTTGGTTGGGACAGGGGGACTTGGCGTCTTC.

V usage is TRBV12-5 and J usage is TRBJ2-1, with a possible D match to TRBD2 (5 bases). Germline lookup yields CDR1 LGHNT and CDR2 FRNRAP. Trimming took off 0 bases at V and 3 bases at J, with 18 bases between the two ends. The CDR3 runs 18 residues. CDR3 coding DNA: TGTGCTAGTGGTTTGGTACGAGACGGGGAGATCCACTACAATGAGCAGTTCTTC. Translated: CASGLVRDGEIHYNEQFF.

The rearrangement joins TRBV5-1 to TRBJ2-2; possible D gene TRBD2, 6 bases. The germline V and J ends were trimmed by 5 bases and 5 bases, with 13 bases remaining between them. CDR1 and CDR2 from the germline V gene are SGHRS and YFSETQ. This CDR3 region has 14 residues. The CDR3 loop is CASRSGLNTGELFF. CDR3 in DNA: TGCGCCAGCAGGTCTGGACTAAATACCGGGGAGCTGTTTTTT.

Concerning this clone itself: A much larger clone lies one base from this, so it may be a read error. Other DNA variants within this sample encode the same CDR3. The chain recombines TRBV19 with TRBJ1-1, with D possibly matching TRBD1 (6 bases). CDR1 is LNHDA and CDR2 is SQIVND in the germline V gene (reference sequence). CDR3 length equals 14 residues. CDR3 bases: TGTGCCAGTAGTAGACAGGTGGGGAACACTGAAGCTTTTTTT. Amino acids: CASSRQVGNTEAFF.

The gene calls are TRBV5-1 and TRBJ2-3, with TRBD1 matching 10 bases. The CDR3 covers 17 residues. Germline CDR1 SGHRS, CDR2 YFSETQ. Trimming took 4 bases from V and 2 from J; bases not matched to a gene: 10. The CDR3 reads CASSPGPGQGNTDTQYF. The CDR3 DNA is TGCGCCAGCAGCCCTGGTCCGGGACAGGGGAACACAGATACGCAGTATTTT.

The chain's CDR3 is CAIRTGGTDTQYF. The CDR3 DNA follows: TGTGCCATAAGGACAGGTGGGACAGATACGCAGTATTTT. The chain is built from TRBV10-3 and TRBJ2-3, with 7 bases that match TRBD1. The germline CDR1 and CDR2 sequences are ENHRY and SYGVKD. The ends lost 9 bases at V and 3 bases at J; junction bases unmatched: 6. This CDR3 comprises 13 residues.

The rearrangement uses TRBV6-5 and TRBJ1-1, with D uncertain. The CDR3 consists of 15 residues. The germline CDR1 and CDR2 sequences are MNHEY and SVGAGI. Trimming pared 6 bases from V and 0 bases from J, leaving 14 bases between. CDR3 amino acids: CASSYAGRVNTEAFF. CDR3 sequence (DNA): TGTGCCAGCAGCTACGCCGGGAGAGTGAACACTGAAGCTTTCTTT.

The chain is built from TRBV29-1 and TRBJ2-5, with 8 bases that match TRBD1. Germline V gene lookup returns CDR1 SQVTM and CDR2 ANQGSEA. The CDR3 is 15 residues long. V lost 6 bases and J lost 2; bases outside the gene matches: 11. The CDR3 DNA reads TGCAGCGTGAATGTACAGGGGGGAAGGCAAGAGACCCAGTACTTC. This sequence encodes CSVNVQGGRQETQYF.

In nucleotides, the CDR3 is TGTGCCAGCTCAACGAATGGGGGCCCGAACTATGGCTACACCTTC. Translation: CASSTNGGPNYGYTF. The chain uses TRBV18 and TRBJ1-2; D perhaps matches TRBD1 (6 bases). Per the germline V gene, CDR1 is KGHSH and CDR2 is LQKENI. Trimming cost V 5 bases and J 2 bases, with 15 bases left between them. This CDR3 is 15 amino acids long.

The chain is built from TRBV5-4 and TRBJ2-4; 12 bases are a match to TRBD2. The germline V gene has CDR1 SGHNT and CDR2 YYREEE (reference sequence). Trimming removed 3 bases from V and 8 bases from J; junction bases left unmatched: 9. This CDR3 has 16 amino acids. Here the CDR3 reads CASSSTSGRGRDIQYF. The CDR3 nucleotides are TGTGCCAGCAGCTCGACTAGCGGGAGAGGCAGGGACATTCAGTACTTC.

The CDR3 nucleotides are TGCGCCAGCAGCTTGGGACTACAGGGTCGGACTGAAGCTTTCTTT. Amino acid sequence: CASSLGLQGRTEAFF. This chain connects TRBV5-1 to TRBJ1-1, with TRBD1 as a possible D gene (6 bases). With 0 bases removed from V and 5 bases from J, the gap between germline ends came to 14 bases. The CDR3 spans 15 residues. The germline V gene has CDR1 SGHRS and CDR2 YFSETQ.

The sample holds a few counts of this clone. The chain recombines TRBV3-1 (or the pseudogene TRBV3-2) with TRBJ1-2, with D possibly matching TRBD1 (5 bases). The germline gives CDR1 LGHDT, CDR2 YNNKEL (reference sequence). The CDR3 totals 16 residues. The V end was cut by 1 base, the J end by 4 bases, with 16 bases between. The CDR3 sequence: CASSQGFGGSGYGYTF. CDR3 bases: TGTGCCAGCAGCCAAGGATTCGGGGGTTCGGGCTATGGCTACACCTTC.

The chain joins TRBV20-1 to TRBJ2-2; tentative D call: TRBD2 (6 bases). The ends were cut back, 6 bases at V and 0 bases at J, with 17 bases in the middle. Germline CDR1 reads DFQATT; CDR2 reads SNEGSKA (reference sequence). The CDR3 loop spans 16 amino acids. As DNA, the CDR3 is TGCAGTGCCAGTCTGCCCGGGACTCCGAACACCGGGGAGCTGTTTTTT. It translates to CSASLPGTPNTGELFF.

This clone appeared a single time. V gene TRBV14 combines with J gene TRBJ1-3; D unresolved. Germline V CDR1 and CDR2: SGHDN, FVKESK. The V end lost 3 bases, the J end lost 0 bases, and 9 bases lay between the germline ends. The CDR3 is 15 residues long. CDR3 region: CASSQFGSSGNTIYF. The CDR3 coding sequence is TGTGCCAGCAGCCAGTTTGGGAGCTCTGGAAACACCATATATTTT.

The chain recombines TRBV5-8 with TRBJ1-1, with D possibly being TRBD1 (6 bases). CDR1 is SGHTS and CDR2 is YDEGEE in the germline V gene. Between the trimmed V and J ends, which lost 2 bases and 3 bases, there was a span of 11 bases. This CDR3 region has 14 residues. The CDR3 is CASSFGTTDTEAFF. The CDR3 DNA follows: TGTGCCAGCAGCTTTGGGACAACCGACACTGAAGCTTTCTTT.

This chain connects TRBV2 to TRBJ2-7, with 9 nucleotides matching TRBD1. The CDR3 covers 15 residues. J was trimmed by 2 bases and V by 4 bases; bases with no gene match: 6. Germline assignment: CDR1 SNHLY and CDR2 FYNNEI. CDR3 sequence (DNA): TGTGCCAGCAGTGTTCAACAGGGGGCGACCTACGAGCAGTACTTC. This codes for CASSVQQGATYEQYF.

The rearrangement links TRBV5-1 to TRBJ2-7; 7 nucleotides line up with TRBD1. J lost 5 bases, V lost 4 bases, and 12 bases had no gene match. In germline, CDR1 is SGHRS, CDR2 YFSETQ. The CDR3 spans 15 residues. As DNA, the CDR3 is TGCGCCAGCAGCCCCTTGAGGGGGCGCGGGCACGAGCAGTACTTC. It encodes CASSPLRGRGHEQYF.

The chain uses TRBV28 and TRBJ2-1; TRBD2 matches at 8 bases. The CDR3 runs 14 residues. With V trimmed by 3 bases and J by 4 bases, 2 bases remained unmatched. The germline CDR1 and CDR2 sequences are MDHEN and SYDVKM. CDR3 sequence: CASSFLAGYNEQFF. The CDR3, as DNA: TGTGCCAGCAGTTTTCTAGCGGGTTACAATGAGCAGTTCTTC.

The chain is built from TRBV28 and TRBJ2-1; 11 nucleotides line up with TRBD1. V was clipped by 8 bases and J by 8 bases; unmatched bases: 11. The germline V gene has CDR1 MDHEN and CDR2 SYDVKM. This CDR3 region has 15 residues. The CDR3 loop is CASPPDRGRADEQFF. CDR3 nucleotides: TGTGCCAGCCCCCCGGACAGGGGGCGCGCGGATGAGCAGTTCTTC.